The sequence of this T cell receptor beta chain was determined in a study of T-cell memory formation after mild COVID-19. The wider study: TCR clusters were mostly donor specific. Study conclusions and caveats: Memory cells collected pre-infection included some clones that later responded, suggesting cross-reactive memory joined. Balance between CD4 and CD8 was seen in clones contracting day 15 to 85, and a CD4+ lean was seen in later expanders.

Germline CDR1 reads MGHRA; CDR2 reads YSYEKL. The CDR3 sequence is 17 residues long. This clonotype was detected a few times. Its antigen is currently unknown. One end of the junction varies from germline; a read error may be responsible. Employing constant-segment primers, 5'RACE generated TCR alpha and TCR beta cDNA libraries bearing sample barcodes and UMIs. TCRdb ran MiXCR on the 5' RACE reads and lists one entry per CDR3 protein. The sample has 530,000 or so distinct CDR3 sequences, roughly 17% seen once. The chain employs TRBV4-1 and TRBJ2-7; TRBD2 matches 9 bases. The sequencing input was PBMCs or a T cell subset sorted from them (not recorded which). The receptor comes from an adult woman who had mild COVID-19 (a few samples of this study predate the infection). Cell type and time point are not known. CDR3 nucleotide sequence: TGCGCCAGCAGCCCGCCCTTCCAGCGGGGGGTCTCCCACGAGCAGTACTTC. Encoded protein: CASSPPFQRGVSHEQYF.